This T cell receptor (beta chain) stems from a study of cytomegalovirus exposure and HLA in healthy donors (dated by TCRdb to about 2017). Background on the whole study: According to a later analysis, the 120 or so validation repertoires were produced on the same platform as the roughly 720 repertoires of the first cohort. The aim of the study was to test whether cataloging public T cell receptors could identify signatures of past pathogen exposure. In addition to the first cohort of roughly 700 subjects, a separate validation cohort of over 90 different subjects was used. The study combined high-throughput TCR immunosequencing, statistical association of individual TCRs with disease status, and machine learning to predict cytomegalovirus infection status. Points the paper makes about the study in general: The classifier was reported to diagnose cytomegalovirus status with high specificity and sensitivity in both the original and validation cohorts. A few of the identified cytomegalovirus-associated TCR beta chains were confirmed in vitro to be specific for cytomegalovirus antigens. It was suggested by the authors that the approach could potentially be generalized to other disease states and immunological phenotypes. The study listed 164 TCR beta chains as associated with cytomegalovirus. A later analysis had no HLA typing for the validation cohort, so co-occurrence there was scored across all 130 or so repertoires. Most TCR sequences were observed very rarely across donors, whereas some public TCRs were present in many individuals. A later analysis found that TCRs clustered in the first cohort also tended to co-occur in the roughly 120 validation repertoires, with 94% of cluster scores above 0.

Reading the germline V gene (reference sequence) gives CDR1 LNHNV and CDR2 YYDKDF. The CDR3 covers 14 residues, taking in both the cysteine and the phenylalanine. Only the CDR3 portion is preserved as DNA: 42 bases, with reading frame beginning at the first base. Trimming removed 0 bases from V and 6 bases from J, leaving 8 bases between the germline ends. Library generation was performed with the immunoSEQ multiplex PCR assay. Under the source paper's analysis protocol: A statistical classification framework was developed to diagnose cytomegalovirus status using the catalog of TCR beta chain sequences. Here the immuneACCESS table is served through TCRdb, limited to in-frame sequences with V and J called. Missing clones are a known gap in these copies; in checked studies unresolved V genes cover under half, and the rest lacks a known reason. The D gene and trimming were derived from the DNA, and the V and J assignments and clone size from that table. For this sample there are some 170,000 clones; 85% to 90% appear just once. The ten top clones hold under 7% of the sample.

Points on this clone: The specificity of this receptor is unknown. No clone much larger than this one lies a single base away; base qualities are absent.

Separate from the roughly 660-subject first cohort, the validation cohort of roughly 120 subjects was the group to which the donors belonged. The sample consisted of PBMCs. This chain joins TRBV15 to TRBJ2-2; a confident D gene designation cannot be given. The clonotype comes from a woman aged 30 to 39 in good health and CMV-seronegative. The CDR3 here reads CATSRDKESGELFF. DNA sequence: TGTGCCACCAGCAGAGATAAAGAATCCGGGGAGCTGTTTTTT. With the portions outside the CDR3 filled from the reference TRBV15 and TRBJ2-2 genes, the complete variable region becomes DAMVIQNPRYQVTQFGKPVTLSCSQTLNHNVMYWYQQKSSQAPKLLFHYYDKDFNNEADTPDNFQSRRPNTSFCFLDIRSPGLGDTAMYLCATSRDKESGELFFGEGSRLTVL.